Presented here are 15 T cell receptor beta chains from one specimen sequenced in a study of shared clonotypes between healthy human individuals. Assay used: immunoSEQ multiplex PCR; TCRdb lists only in-frame clones, some missing. The data hold 400,000 to 600,000 clones, with 90% to 97% observed a single time. Material for sequencing was naive CD4+ T cells sorted from blood. As to subset: CD45RA+ positively selected. The receptors were sampled from a woman in her 30s in good health.

In DNA, the CDR3 is TGTGCCAGCAGTCTGGGACAATACTATGGCTACACCTTC. It specifies CASSLGQYYGYTF. The V gene is TRBV28, the J gene TRBJ1-2; D may be TRBD1 (6 bases). The length of the CDR3 is 13 residues. Germline V lookup: CDR1 MDHEN, CDR2 SYDVKM. Trimming shortened V by 5 bases and J by 3 bases, and 10 bases separated the two germline ends.

V gene TRBV7-8 combines with J gene TRBJ1-3; a weak D match, TRBD1 (5 bases). The CDR3 contains 18 residues. Germline loops: CDR1 SGHVS, CDR2 FQNEAQ. With 4 bases removed from V and 6 bases from J, the gap between germline ends came to 25 bases. CDR3 bases: TGTGCCAGCAGCTCCCACCGCCCACACCGGGACCCAGAAAACACCATATATTTT. The encoded protein is CASSSHRPHRDPENTIYF.

V is TRBV29-1 and J is TRBJ2-5, with 9 bases that match TRBD1. This CDR3 is built from 18 residues. Germline loops: CDR1 SQVTM, CDR2 ANQGSEA. V shed 3 bases, J shed 5 bases, and the junction held 19 bases outside the gene matches. This CDR3 is CSVDGFSGTGKGGETQYF. The CDR3 DNA sequence: TGCAGCGTTGACGGATTCTCCGGGACAGGGAAAGGAGGGGAGACCCAGTACTTC.

This rearrangement joins TRBV28 to TRBJ1-5; D call uncertain. Trimming cost V 10 bases and J 4 bases, with 8 bases left between them. From germline, CDR1 is MDHEN and CDR2 SYDVKM. The CDR3 is made up of 11 amino acids. CDR3 DNA: TGTGCCACTAAGCTAAATCAGCCCCAGCATTTT. Its protein is CATKLNQPQHF.

The gene calls are TRBV6-5 and TRBJ2-7, with 14 bases lining up with TRBD2. This CDR3 has 15 residues. Germline V lookup: CDR1 MNHEY, CDR2 SVGAGI. Germline trimming cut 6 bases from V and 3 bases from J; bases unmatched to any gene: 4. The CDR3 DNA sequence: TGTGCCAGCAGCCGACTAGCGGGAGGGTTCTACGAGCAGTACTTC. The encoded protein is CASSRLAGGFYEQYF.

The rearrangement joins TRBV27 to TRBJ2-1; D is ambiguous. V dropped 10 bases and J dropped 5 bases, with 12 bases sitting between them. This CDR3 region has 12 residues. Per the germline V gene, CDR1 is MNHEY and CDR2 is SMNVEV (reference sequence). For the CDR3, the DNA is TGTGCCACCCACACGGATAACAATGAGCAGTTCTTC. Amino acid sequence: CATHTDNNEQFF.

V is TRBV6-5 and J is TRBJ2-3; 9 bases map to TRBD2. Germline V gene data show CDR1 as MNHEY and CDR2 as SVGAGI. The CDR3 has 16 residues. Germline trimming cut 0 bases from V and 5 bases from J; bases unmatched to any gene: 6. CDR3: CASSYSGGRALDTQYF. CDR3 coding DNA: TGTGCCAGCAGTTACTCTGGCGGGAGGGCCCTAGATACGCAGTATTTT.

The rearrangement links TRBV7-9 to TRBJ1-2; tentative D call: TRBD1 (5 bases). V lost 5 bases and J lost 4, with 20 bases in between. The CDR3 is 16 residues long. Looked up from germline, CDR1 is SEHNR and CDR2 is FQNEAQ (reference sequence). The CDR3 region is CASSPVGAGDLYGYTF. The CDR3, as DNA: TGTGCCAGCAGCCCCGTCGGGGCAGGAGACCTCTATGGCTACACCTTC.

This sequence joins TRBV11-2 and TRBJ1-1, with D perhaps matching TRBD1 (6 bases). V shed 4 bases and J shed 2 bases, with 26 bases lying between them. Germline V gene sequence: CDR1 SGHAT, CDR2 FQNNGV. This CDR3 is 19 amino acids long. The CDR3 here is CASSSGGAHRVGENTEAFF. The CDR3 DNA follows: TGTGCCAGCAGCTCCGGAGGGGCACACAGGGTTGGGGAAAACACTGAAGCTTTCTTT.

This sequence joins TRBV5-1 and TRBJ2-3; 7 nucleotides align to TRBD1. The germline gives CDR1 SGHRS, CDR2 YFSETQ. The CDR3 runs 15 residues. V lost 2 bases, J lost 0 bases, and 3 bases stayed unmatched. The CDR3, as DNA: TGCGCCAGCAGCTTTGGGACAGTAAGCACAGATACGCAGTATTTT. Its protein product is CASSFGTVSTDTQYF.

The rearrangement joins TRBV27 to TRBJ1-6, with a weak D call TRBD1 (5 bases). This CDR3 has 17 amino acids. CDR1 is MNHEY, CDR2 SMNVEV, per germline (reference sequence). Trimming left V 8 bases short and J 5 bases short, with 22 bases between. CDR3 sequence reads: CASARALAGSNNSPLHF. CDR3 in DNA: TGTGCCAGCGCCAGAGCCCTGGCAGGGTCTAATAATTCACCCCTCCACTTT.

The genes are TRBV27 and TRBJ2-7, with D tentatively TRBD1 or TRBD2 (5 bases each). Trimming cost V 4 bases and J 1 base, with 17 bases left between them. From germline, CDR1 is MNHEY and CDR2 SMNVEV (reference sequence). The CDR3 has 16 amino acids. DNA of the CDR3: TGTGCCAGCAGTTCCCAGGGAGCGCGGAGGTCCTACGAGCAGTACTTC. Its protein product is CASSSQGARRSYEQYF.

V gene TRBV5-1 combines with J gene TRBJ2-5; the match to TRBD1 covers 10 bases. V shed 2 bases and J 5 bases; nucleotides not matched to a gene: 6. The CDR3 sequence is 15 residues long. Germline lookup yields CDR1 SGHRS and CDR2 YFSETQ. As DNA, the CDR3 is TGCGCCAGCAGCTTTGGGACAGGGGTTTTGGAGACCCAGTACTTC. Protein sequence: CASSFGTGVLETQYF.

This rearrangement joins TRBV11-2 to TRBJ2-7, with D unresolved. The CDR3 consists of 14 residues. Germline V gene lookup returns CDR1 SGHAT and CDR2 FQNNGV. The V end was cut by 7 bases, the J end by 3 bases, with 16 bases between. CDR3 protein: CASTPTWLSYEQYF. The CDR3 DNA sequence: TGTGCCAGCACCCCGACGTGGCTGAGCTACGAGCAGTACTTC.

This chain links TRBV29-1 with TRBJ2-1; D is unclear. The V gene's germline CDR1 is SQVTM and CDR2 ANQGSEA. This CDR3 spans 14 amino acids. V was cut by 5 bases and J by 0 bases, with 11 bases left in between. Written as DNA, the CDR3 is TGCAGCGTTACAGTGATAAACTCCTACAATGAGCAGTTCTTC. Residues: CSVTVINSYNEQFF.